Listed below are T cell receptor beta chains from one sample, sequenced in a study of blood T cell repertoires in COVID-19. Profiling relied on immunoSEQ multiplex PCR, and the TCRdb table lists in-frame clones only, not all of them. This sample has approximately 130,000 clones; around 80% occur once, and the top ten carry 5.5% to 6%. Sequencing used peripheral blood. These receptor sequences come from a man older than 75 with active or convalescent COVID-19. CDR3s include the opening cysteine and the closing phenylalanine or tryptophan. The order of the fields is V gene, J gene, D gene, clone size, CDR3 DNA, CDR3 protein. The D gene is left open where the match is weak. Rows may omit the clone size; those that give it use once, few, many or a size class.

>TRBV7-3|TRBJ2-5|-|-
TGTGCCAGCAGCTTTGGCCACGGCGGCGAGACCCAGTACTTC
CASSFGHGGETQYF
>TRBV25-1|TRBJ2-1|-|-
TGTGCCAGCAGTGACCGCCCGACAGGTGACAATGAGCAGTTCTTC
CASSDRPTGDNEQFF
>TRBV6-5|TRBJ1-1|-|once
TGTGCCAGCAGCACGGCAGGGCTTGAAGCTTTCTTT
CASSTAGLEAFF
>TRBV15|TRBJ1-2|TRBD1|-
TGTGCCACCAGCAGAGGACAGGGACAGTATGGCTACACCTTC
CATSRGQGQYGYTF
>TRBV6-2/TRBV6-3|TRBJ1-2|TRBD1|-
TGTGCCAGCAGTGCCGCAGGGGGCTATGGCTACACCTTC
CASSAAGGYGYTF
>TRBV29-1|TRBJ2-3|TRBD2|-
TGCAGCGTTGACGGGGGGAGCACAGATACGCAGTATTTT
CSVDGGSTDTQYF
>TRBV5-1|TRBJ1-1|-|-
TGCGCCAGCAGGAAACCGGGAATGAACACTGAAGCTTTCTTT
CASRKPGMNTEAFF
>TRBV30|TRBJ1-2|TRBD1|once
TGTGCCTGGGAGGCCGGGACAGGGGTTGGCTATGGCTACACCTTC
CAWEAGTGVGYGYTF
>TRBV11-2|TRBJ1-1|-|few
TGTGCCAGCAGCTTTTTCCAGGGGAACACTGAAGCTTTCTTT
CASSFFQGNTEAFF
>TRBV12-3/TRBV12-4|TRBJ1-2|-|-
TGTGCCAGCAGCGCGACTGGGAACTATGGCTACACCTTC
CASSATGNYGYTF
>TRBV6-2/TRBV6-3|TRBJ1-5|-|-
TGTGCCAGCAGCCCGATCCAGGGTACCCAGCCCCAGCATTTT
CASSPIQGTQPQHF
>TRBV7-6|TRBJ1-3|TRBD1|-
TGTGCCAGCAGCTCGAGATACCGGGACAGGGTAAACACCATATATTTT
CASSSRYRDRVNTIYF
>TRBV2|TRBJ2-5|TRBD2|-
TGTGCCAGCAGTGACATAGCGGGGGGACAAGAGACCCAGTACTTC
CASSDIAGGQETQYF
>TRBV6-6|TRBJ2-6|-|-
TGTGCCAGCAGTAAGGCAGGGGTCTCTGGGGCCAACGTCCTGACTTTC
CASSKAGVSGANVLTF
>TRBV10-3|TRBJ2-1|TRBD1|-
TGTGCCATCAGTGAGTCGGGGACAGGGGGCTACAATGAGCAGTTCTTC
CAISESGTGGYNEQFF
>TRBV28|TRBJ2-5|-|-
TGTGCCAGCAGTTCGCTCCAATCAGGGGGGGAGACCCAGTACTTC
CASSSLQSGGETQYF
>TRBV28|TRBJ2-5|-|-
TGTGCCAGCAGTCACCCCCAGGGTGACCAAGAGACCCAGTACTTC
CASSHPQGDQETQYF
>TRBV18|TRBJ1-3|-|-
TGTGCCAGCTCCCTCGCGTCTGGAAACACCATATATTTT
CASSLASGNTIYF
>TRBV7-3|TRBJ2-5|-|once
TGTGCCAGCAGCTTATTCGGGGAAGAGACCCAGTACTTC
CASSLFGEETQYF
>TRBV6-6|TRBJ1-1|-|-
TGTGCCAGCAGCGAGAGAAAGACTGAAGCTTTCTTT
CASSERKTEAFF
>TRBV28|TRBJ2-6|-|few
TGTGCCAGCAGATTTCAGGGTTCCGGGGCCAACGTCCTGACTTTC
CASRFQGSGANVLTF
>TRBV2|TRBJ2-3|-|-
TGTGCCAGCAGTGTACGGGCGGGGGCTTTCACAGATACGCAGTATTTT
CASSVRAGAFTDTQYF
>TRBV28|TRBJ1-2|-|-
TGTGCCAGCAGTCCCGGGAAGGCCTATGGCTACACCTTC
CASSPGKAYGYTF
>TRBV3-1/TRBV3-2|TRBJ2-2|-|-
TGTGCCAGCAGCCCAAACAGGGCCGGGGAGCTGTTTTTT
CASSPNRAGELFF
>TRBV18|TRBJ1-1|-|-
TGTGCCAGCTCCGGGGGGAACACTGAAGCTTTCTTT
CASSGGNTEAFF
>TRBV6-5|TRBJ1-2|-|-
TGTGCCAGCAGTAGGACAGCCACTAACTATGGCTACACCTTC
CASSRTATNYGYTF
>TRBV5-4|TRBJ2-3|-|-
TGTGCCAGCAGCCGGGAGTTGAATACGCAGTATTTT
CASSRELNTQYF
>TRBV19|TRBJ1-5|-|-
TGTGCCAGTAGTAGCAGGGTATCAGGGAATCAGCCCCAGCATTTT
CASSSRVSGNQPQHF
>TRBV19|TRBJ1-6|-|-
TGTGCCAGTAGTATGGAGTCAGGGTCACCCCTCCACTTT
CASSMESGSPLHF
>TRBV5-6|TRBJ2-1|TRBD1|once
TGTGCCAGCAGCTTGTCAGGGGGCCAGTTCTTC
CASSLSGGQFF
>TRBV7-2|TRBJ2-3|TRBD1|-
TGTGCCAGCAGCTTTAGTAGGGGGCCAGATACGCAGTATTTT
CASSFSRGPDTQYF
>TRBV10-3|TRBJ1-1|TRBD1|-
TGTGCCATCAGTGAGGCACAGGGGGTCGGCTCTGAAGCTTTCTTT
CAISEAQGVGSEAFF
>TRBV2|TRBJ1-2|TRBD1|-
TGTGCCAGCATGGGACAGGCCGCCTATGGCTACACCTTC
CASMGQAAYGYTF
>TRBV15|TRBJ1-6|TRBD1|few
TGTGCCACCAGCAGAGATAAAGGGACAGGGAATTCACCCCTCCACTTT
CATSRDKGTGNSPLHF
>TRBV18|TRBJ1-1|-|-
TGTGCCAGCTCAATGGCAGGGAACACTGAAGCTTTCTTT
CASSMAGNTEAFF
>TRBV5-1|TRBJ1-1|-|-
TGCGCCAGCAGCTCCAGCGGGAGCACCTTAGCTTTCTTT
CASSSSGSTLAFF
>TRBV5-6|TRBJ2-7|-|-
TGTGCCAGCAGCCCTTATAGTGGCGAGCAGTACTTC
CASSPYSGEQYF
>TRBV6-6|TRBJ1-3|-|once
TGTGCCAGCACTCCGGGACTCAACTCTGGAAACACCATATATTTT
CASTPGLNSGNTIYF
>TRBV6-6|TRBJ2-3|-|-
TGTGCCAGCAGCCCGGTACGCACAGATACGCAGTATTTT
CASSPVRTDTQYF
>TRBV20-1|TRBJ1-2|-|few
TGCAGTGCTAGTGCGGGGGACGGCTACACCTTC
CSASAGDGYTF
>TRBV7-9|TRBJ1-2|-|-
TGTGCCAGCAGCTTAGAGGCGGGGGATGGCTACACCTTC
CASSLEAGDGYTF
>TRBV27|TRBJ2-1|-|-
TGTGCCAGCAGTACCTTGTCATTCAGCTCCTACAATGAGCAGTTCTTC
CASSTLSFSSYNEQFF
>TRBV11-1|TRBJ2-1|-|-
TGTGCCAGCGGTGAGATCCTAAGTGACTACAATGAGCAGTTCTTC
CASGEILSDYNEQFF
>TRBV5-5|TRBJ1-2|-|-
TGTGCCAGCAGCTTCCGGACATTTGGGGACTATGGCTACACCTTC
CASSFRTFGDYGYTF
>TRBV19|TRBJ2-5|TRBD1|-
TGTGCCAGTACAGCAAGCACAGGGGGCAGCGAGACCCAGTACTTC
CASTASTGGSETQYF
>TRBV7-9|TRBJ1-4|-|-
TGTGCCAGCAGCTTAGGAGCGGGAAACCCCCAACTGTTTTTT
CASSLGAGNPQLFF
>TRBV7-2|TRBJ1-2|-|-
TGTGCCAGCAACGTGCGGGGTTACTATGGCTACACCTTC
CASNVRGYYGYTF
>TRBV3-1/TRBV3-2|TRBJ2-2|TRBD2|many
TGTGCCAGCAGCCAGGGTGAAGGGACTAAATACACCGGGGAGCTGTTTTTT
CASSQGEGTKYTGELFF
>TRBV18|TRBJ1-6|TRBD1|-
TGTGCCAGCTCAACTCGGGACAGGGGTGGTTCACCCCTCCACTTT
CASSTRDRGGSPLHF
>TRBV27|TRBJ1-6|-|-
TGTGCCAGCAGTACAGCTAATTCACCCCTCCACTTT
CASSTANSPLHF
>TRBV25-1|TRBJ2-3|TRBD2|-
TGTGCCAGCACCTCCTTTCCGAGCGGGGGGGCTGATACGCAGTATTTT
CASTSFPSGGADTQYF
>TRBV7-9|TRBJ2-5|TRBD2|-
TGTGCCAGCAGCTCGGCTAGCGGGGGGAAGACCCAGTACTTC
CASSSASGGKTQYF
>TRBV25-1|TRBJ1-4|-|few
TGTGCCAGCAGGGCCCCTACAGGGTCGGGTGAAAAACTGTTTTTT
CASRAPTGSGEKLFF
>TRBV7-2|TRBJ2-2|-|-
TGTGCCAGCAGCTTACAGGGGAACACCGGGGAGCTGTTTTTT
CASSLQGNTGELFF
>TRBV5-1|TRBJ2-7|TRBD1|few
TGCGCCAGCAGCTCGACCACCGGGACAGGAAGGGTAAAGCAGTACTTC
CASSSTTGTGRVKQYF
>TRBV18|TRBJ2-3|TRBD1|-
TGTGCCAGCTCGCGACTCGACAGGGGTGGGGCAGATACGCAGTATTTT
CASSRLDRGGADTQYF
>TRBV28|TRBJ1-5|TRBD1|-
TGTGCCAGCAGTTTAGGGGCAGGGGGAAGTGGGCAGCCCCAGCATTTT
CASSLGAGGSGQPQHF